Listed below are T cell receptor beta chains from one sample, sequenced in a study of response to subunit inactivated influenza vaccine. TCRdb processed the RT-PCR reads anew with MiXCR; each CDR3 protein has one entry. The top ten clones hold 6% to 9.5% of a sample with roughly 710,000 distinct CDR3 sequences, around 15% of them seen once. Sequences were derived from PBMCs from blood, sampled around 15 days before vaccination. The receptors shown here come from a man over 45 who received an inactivated influenza vaccine. The conserved cysteine and the conserved F or W are not part of the CDR3 here. Each record gives: V gene, CDR3 length, CDR3 protein.

v_gene: TRBV6-5
len: 13
CDR3aa: ASSYYRDSNSPLH

v_gene: TRBV12-3/TRBV12-4
len: 12
CDR3aa: ASGKGLPIYGYT

v_gene: TRBV5-6
len: 14
CDR3aa: ASSLNGGARTDTQY

v_gene: TRBV6-1
len: 12
CDR3aa: ASRTADRGDEQY

v_gene: TRBV3-1
len: 10
CDR3aa: ASRRPTDTQY

v_gene: TRBV6-2/TRBV6-3
len: 12
CDR3aa: ASSGQGAFNEQF

v_gene: TRBV2
len: 11
CDR3aa: AGEGLRTDTQY

v_gene: TRBV5-1
len: 11
CDR3aa: ASSLTPEYEQY

v_gene: TRBV5-5
len: 15
CDR3aa: ASSFGGSVTFSYEQY

v_gene: TRBV5-1
len: 15
CDR3aa: ASSPAVLVSSTDTQY

v_gene: TRBV24-1
len: 12
CDR3aa: ATSDLTGGSEQY

v_gene: TRBV5-1
len: 12
CDR3aa: ASSVRTDSYEQY

v_gene: TRBV9
len: 13
CDR3aa: ASSIPAPLTYEQY

v_gene: TRBV6-2/TRBV6-3
len: 9
CDR3aa: ASNAGTKQH

v_gene: TRBV7-9
len: 14
CDR3aa: ASVPQGLTTNEKLF

v_gene: TRBV28
len: 11
CDR3aa: ASRDNPYNEQF

v_gene: TRBV7-9
len: 14
CDR3aa: ASSWFGTGSSYEQY

v_gene: TRBV6-1
len: 13
CDR3aa: ASSRDRRISYEQY

v_gene: TRBV2
len: 12
CDR3aa: ASRKQGTRDEQY

v_gene: TRBV6-2/TRBV6-3
len: 9
CDR3aa: ASSKNYGYT

v_gene: TRBV6-1
len: 14
CDR3aa: ASTRDYTSSYNEQF